One T cell receptor beta chain is described in this entry. This clonotype was seen at least ten times. It lacks a known antigen. Nothing much larger sits one base from this clone, and base qualities are not available. The data stem from a study of T cells in Graves' hyperthyroidism and ophthalmopathy (dated by TCRdb to the late 2010s). About the investigation overall: Peripheral blood samples were taken at the time of initial diagnosis, prior to any treatment. To identify distinguishing TCR V-J signatures, a discovery cohort of 90 to 100 patients was used, comprising some 43 with Graves' ophthalmopathy and approximately 57 with stable Graves' hyperthyroidism. In addition, the study compared T-cell repertoires in thyroid tissue and in blood from roughly 6 Graves' hyperthyroidism patients. The 100 or so discovery patients were randomly divided into training and test sets at a 7:3 ratio. An independent validation cohort of under 20 hyperthyroidism patients and over 15 patients who later progressed to ophthalmopathy tested prospective prediction of ophthalmopathy. After blood sampling, hyperthyroidism patients were treated with methimazole at a starting dose of 30 mg daily, and ophthalmopathy patients were treated with high-dose intravenous methylprednisolone. TCR Vbeta CDR3 sequencing of 120 to 150 peripheral blood samples (43 ophthalmopathy, about 74 hyperthyroidism and approximately 17 progressor patients) is reported in the paper. The investigation overall reported the following: In validation, the model predicted progression to ophthalmopathy with roughly 70% sensitivity and around 72% specificity, a median of 6.5 months before onset. In cross-validation, a model built on a 13 V-J signature told ophthalmopathy apart from stable hyperthyroidism with under 90% sensitivity and approximately 81% specificity, and in testing the same model reached 80%/75%. Most expanded thyroid clonotypes (frequency above 0.001) were also found in blood, which suggests that blood repertoires may mirror thyroid immune responses. No statistical method was used to fix the sample size in advance, and group allocation was not hidden from the investigators.

TCR beta CDR3 regions were amplified from RNA transcripts. The first round of RT-PCR for the TCR CDR3 was performed with the HTBI primer set and the Qiagen OneStep RT-PCR kit. Libraries were constructed in a second round of multiplex PCR, after which size selection and purification were performed. Libraries were sequenced paired-end with 100 bp reads on an Illumina HiSeq2000. Turning to the authors' computational methods: SOAPnuke was used to process the raw data, removing reads that contained adapters or uncalled bases, had a mean Phred below 15, or lacked an exact match to the constant primer or identifier. COPE v1.2.5 was used to merge the high-quality paired reads, and each unique nucleotide sequence was defined as a clonotype. MiTCR v1.1 was used to align the clonotypes against IMGT TRBV, TRBD and TRBJ reference segments. Only V-J combinations with frequency above 0.0001, covering about 99% of repertoires, were analysed. The TCS score was defined as the ratio of F50 (clonal expansion) to E x V (chaos), calculated using BLOSUM62-based TCRdist between CDR3 peptides within each V-J. Welch's t-statistics and random forest reduced around 550 V-J features to roughly 13, which were used in a naive Bayes classifier (R e1071). TCRdb took the public reads, trimmed them with fastp at Q25, ran MiXCR for clone calling and kept in-frame beta chains. Each record represents a unique CDR3 protein, reported with the most common genes and DNA among its rows. TCRdb, rather than the study authors, made the V and J calls. The sample profile shows approximately 600,000 distinct CDR3 sequences; over 11% of them were found once. The ten largest clones capture 5.8% of the sample.

V sheds 6 bases and J sheds 4 bases, leaving 15 bases between their ends. The CDR3 numbers 14 residues from cysteine through phenylalanine. Just CDR3 DNA is preserved here, 42 bases in frame from base 1. CDR1 and CDR2 are drawn from the germline V gene: ENHRY, SYGVKD. The hyperthyroidism patients were between 18 and 65 years old and newly diagnosed, with a disease duration of less than 2 months. Exclusion was applied to patients with uncontrolled infections, other autoimmune diseases, pregnancy or lactation. Clinical symptoms, serum thyroxine and TRAb, thyroid ultrasound, and orbital computed tomography formed the basis for the diagnoses. Blood from progressor patients was drawn when they were first diagnosed with hyperthyroidism, before any ophthalmopathy symptoms appeared. PBMCs were separated from approximately 9.9 ml of fresh peripheral blood using Ficoll-Paque density gradient centrifugation. Progressor patients were defined as those initially diagnosed with Graves' hyperthyroidism in whom ophthalmopathy developed during follow-up. Total RNA was extracted with Trizol reagent, and quality was checked on an Agilent 2100 Bioanalyzer.

The clonotype originates from a woman in her 30s with Graves' hyperthyroidism that later progressed to Graves' ophthalmopathy. The material sequenced was blood. The chain couples TRBV10-3 to TRBJ1-1; no D gene is confidently identified. The sequence in DNA is TGTGCCATCAGCCCTCCAGGTGGCGTCACTGAAGCTTTCTTT. Its coded protein is CAISPPGGVTEAFF.